This T cell receptor beta chain was sequenced in a study of blood T cell repertoires in COVID-19. Overall study context: Sites in the United States, Italy and Spain provided acute and convalescent COVID-19 samples. T cells, B-cell-depleted T cells, or PBMCs provided the cDNA or gDNA that served as material.

The assay was immunoSEQ multiplex PCR, and TCRdb's table has in-frame clones only and misses some. The table has 150,000 or so clones, about 90% seen once. The sequenced sample was peripheral blood. This sequence originates from an elderly man with acute or convalescent COVID-19.

The CDR3 bases are TGTGCCAGCAGCCAAAACACAGCGAACACTGAAGCTTTCTTT. This gives the protein CASSQNTANTEAFF. The rearrangement uses TRBV3-1 (or the pseudogene TRBV3-2) and TRBJ1-1; unclear D gene. The CDR3 extends over 14 amino acids. Germline loops: CDR1 LGHDT, CDR2 YNNKEL (reference sequence). Trimming shortened V by 2 bases and J by 1 base, and 8 bases separated the two germline ends.